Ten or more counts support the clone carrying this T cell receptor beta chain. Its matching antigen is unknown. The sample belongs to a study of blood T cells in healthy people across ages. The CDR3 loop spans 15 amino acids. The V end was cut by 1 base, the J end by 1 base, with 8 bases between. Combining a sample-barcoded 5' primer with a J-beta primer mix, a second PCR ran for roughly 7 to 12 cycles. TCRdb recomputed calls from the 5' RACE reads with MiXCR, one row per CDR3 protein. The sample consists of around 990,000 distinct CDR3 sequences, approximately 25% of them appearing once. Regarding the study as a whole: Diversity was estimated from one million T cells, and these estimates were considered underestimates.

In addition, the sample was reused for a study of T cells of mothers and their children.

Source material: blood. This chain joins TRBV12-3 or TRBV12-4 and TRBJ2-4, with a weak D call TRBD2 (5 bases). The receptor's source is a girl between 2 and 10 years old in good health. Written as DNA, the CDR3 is TGTGCCAGCAGTTTAGGGAGGATGGCCAAAAACATTCAGTACTTC. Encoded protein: CASSLGRMAKNIQYF.